This section outlines one TCR beta chain sequence together with its context. At the DNA level, this CDR3 is encoded by other sequences in the same sample as well. The CDR3 loop spans 13 amino acids. CDR1 MDHEN and CDR2 SYDVKM come from the germline V gene. Losses at the gene ends were 2 bases for V and 6 bases for J; bases not matched to a gene: 3. Time point: pretreatment peripheral blood. Synthetically made TCR analog templates were put into each PCR as spikes. Assay: immunoSEQ multiplex PCR; the TCRdb copy retains only in-frame clones and omits some. Of over 35,000 clones listed, approximately 89% are singletons. This sample is part of a study of PD-L1 blockade in urothelial cancer. As for the study in general: Prior exposure to chemotherapy in patients amounted to 0 to 3 regimens received.

V usage is TRBV28 and J usage is TRBJ2-7, with 8 nucleotides matching TRBD2. The TCR sequence derives from a woman aged 60-75 years with urothelial cancer. Sequencing was performed on PBMCs, taken around atezolizumab (anti-PD-L1) treatment. CDR3 sequence reads: CASSLTGGGEQYF. The CDR3 DNA is TGTGCCAGCAGTTTAACGGGAGGGGGCGAGCAGTACTTC.